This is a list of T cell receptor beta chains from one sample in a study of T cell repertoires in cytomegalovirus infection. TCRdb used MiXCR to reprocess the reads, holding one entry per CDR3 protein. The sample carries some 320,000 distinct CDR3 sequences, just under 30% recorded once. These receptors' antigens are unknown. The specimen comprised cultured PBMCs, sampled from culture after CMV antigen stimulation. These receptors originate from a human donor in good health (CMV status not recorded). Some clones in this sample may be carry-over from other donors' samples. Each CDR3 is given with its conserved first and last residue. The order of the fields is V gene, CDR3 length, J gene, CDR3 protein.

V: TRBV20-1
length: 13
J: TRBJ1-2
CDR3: CSASPLGNYGYTF

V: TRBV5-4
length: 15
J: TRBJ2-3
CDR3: CASSPGKRDTDTQYF

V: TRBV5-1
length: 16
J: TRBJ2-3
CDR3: CASSLGTSGRADTQYF

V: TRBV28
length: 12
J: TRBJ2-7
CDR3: CASSSLRGEQYF

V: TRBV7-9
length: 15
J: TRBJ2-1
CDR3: CASSRRDRGLHEQFF

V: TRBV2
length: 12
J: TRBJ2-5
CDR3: CASKRGAETQYF

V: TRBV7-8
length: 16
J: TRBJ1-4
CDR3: CASSSLRGPTNEKLFF

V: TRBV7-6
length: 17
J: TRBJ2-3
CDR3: CASTPLRGSGLTDTQYF

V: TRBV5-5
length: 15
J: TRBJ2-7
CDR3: CASSLSGGPSYEQYF

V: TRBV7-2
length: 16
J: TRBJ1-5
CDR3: CASSLGETGGNQPQHF

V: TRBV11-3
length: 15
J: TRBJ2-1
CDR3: CASSLAWDGEGEQFF

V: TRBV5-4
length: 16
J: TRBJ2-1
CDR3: CASSLVRGMRDNEQFF

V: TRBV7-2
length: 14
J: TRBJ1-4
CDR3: CASRGGGANEKLFF

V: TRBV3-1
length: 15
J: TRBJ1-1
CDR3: CASSYPGLRETEAFF

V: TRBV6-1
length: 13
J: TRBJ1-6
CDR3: CASKTGDLVSLHF

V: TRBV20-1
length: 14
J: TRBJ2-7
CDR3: CSARDYRVAYEQYF

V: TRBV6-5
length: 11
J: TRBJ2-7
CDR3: CASSQGSEQYF

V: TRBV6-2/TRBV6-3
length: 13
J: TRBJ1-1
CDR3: CASTERASDEAFF

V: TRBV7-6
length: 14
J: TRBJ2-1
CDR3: CASSTTDSHNEQFF

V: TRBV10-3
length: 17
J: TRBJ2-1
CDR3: CAIGDTLAGGPRDEQFF

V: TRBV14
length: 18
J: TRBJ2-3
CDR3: CASSQGRIAVSGTDTQYF

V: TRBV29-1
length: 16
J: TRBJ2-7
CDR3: CSVERPSLAGAGEQYF

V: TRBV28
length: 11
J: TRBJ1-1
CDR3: CASSLGQQAFF

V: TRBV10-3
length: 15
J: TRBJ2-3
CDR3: CAISGTGKTTDTQYF

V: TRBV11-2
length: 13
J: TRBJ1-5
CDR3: CASSLKGGRPQHF

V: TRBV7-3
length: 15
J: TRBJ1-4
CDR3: CASSIRPGTNEKLFF

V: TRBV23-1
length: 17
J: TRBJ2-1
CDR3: CASSHTITDRGDNEQFF

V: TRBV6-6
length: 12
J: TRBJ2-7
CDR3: CASSYDLGEQYF